These T cell receptor beta chains were read from a single sample in a study of response to subunit inactivated influenza vaccine. TCRdb recomputed calls from the RT-PCR reads with MiXCR, one row per CDR3 protein. The sample includes about 780,000 distinct CDR3 sequences, under 20% of them seen just once. The source material was PBMCs from blood, sampled about 5 days after vaccination. The receptors stem from a middle-aged man who received an inactivated influenza vaccine. Both conserved end residues are part of each CDR3. The order of the fields is D gene, clone size, J gene, V gene, CDR3 DNA, CDR3 protein. A D gene is named only where the DNA matches it firmly. Some rows have no size entry. The others give once, few or many, or a class for an expanded clone.

d_call: TRBD1
clone_size: many
j_call: TRBJ2-7
v_call: TRBV12-3/TRBV12-4
cdr3_nt: TGTGCCAGCAGTCTTACTTGGGACAGCCCGCTAGCCTACGAGCAGTACTTC
cdr3_aa: CASSLTWDSPLAYEQYF

d_call: -
clone_size: few
j_call: TRBJ1-6
v_call: TRBV6-5
cdr3_nt: TGTGCCAGCAGTTACGGGGCTACTAATAATTCACCCCTCCACTTT
cdr3_aa: CASSYGATNNSPLHF

d_call: -
clone_size: few
j_call: TRBJ2-3
v_call: TRBV7-2
cdr3_nt: TGTGCCAGCAGCTTAGTGGCCCCTAGCACAGATACGCAGTATTTT
cdr3_aa: CASSLVAPSTDTQYF

d_call: TRBD1
clone_size: many
j_call: TRBJ2-1
v_call: TRBV6-2/TRBV6-3
cdr3_nt: TGTGCCAGCAGTTACTCGAGGGACAGGGGGCTACTTGAGCAGTTCTTC
cdr3_aa: CASSYSRDRGLLEQFF

d_call: -
clone_size: -
j_call: TRBJ2-7
v_call: TRBV5-1
cdr3_nt: TGCGCCAGCAGCTTGTCCAGTTCCGCCTACGAGCAGTACTTC
cdr3_aa: CASSLSSSAYEQYF

d_call: -
clone_size: -
j_call: TRBJ2-7
v_call: TRBV15
cdr3_nt: TGTGCCACCAGCAGAGGCGGATTTCAGACCTACGAGCAGTACTTC
cdr3_aa: CATSRGGFQTYEQYF

d_call: -
clone_size: -
j_call: TRBJ1-1
v_call: TRBV29-1
cdr3_nt: TGCAGCGTTACCGGACAACGGCGCACTGAAGCTTTCTTT
cdr3_aa: CSVTGQRRTEAFF

d_call: -
clone_size: few
j_call: TRBJ2-5
v_call: TRBV6-2/TRBV6-3
cdr3_nt: TGTGCCAGCAGTTACTCGAGTGGGAGACTCCGGGAGCAAGAGACCCAGTACTTC
cdr3_aa: CASSYSSGRLREQETQYF

d_call: -
clone_size: many
j_call: TRBJ2-3
v_call: TRBV20-1
cdr3_nt: TGCAGTGCTAGTCCAGGGAGCACAGATACGCAGTATTTT
cdr3_aa: CSASPGSTDTQYF

d_call: -
clone_size: few
j_call: TRBJ2-5
v_call: TRBV7-9
cdr3_nt: TGTGCCAGCAACGAGGGGGGCCGAGAGACCCAGTACTTC
cdr3_aa: CASNEGGRETQYF

d_call: -
clone_size: many
j_call: TRBJ2-6
v_call: TRBV29-1
cdr3_nt: TGCAGCGTAACAGCCTCTGGGGCCAACGTCCTGACTTTC
cdr3_aa: CSVTASGANVLTF

d_call: -
clone_size: -
j_call: TRBJ1-5
v_call: TRBV15
cdr3_nt: TGTGCCACCAGCAGAGAGGACAAATTTTATCAGCCCCAGCATTTT
cdr3_aa: CATSREDKFYQPQHF

d_call: -
clone_size: many
j_call: TRBJ2-1
v_call: TRBV20-1
cdr3_nt: TGCAGTGCTAGAGCCCGGGAGTTCAATGAGCAGTTCTTC
cdr3_aa: CSARAREFNEQFF

d_call: TRBD1
clone_size: -
j_call: TRBJ2-7
v_call: TRBV6-1
cdr3_nt: TGTGCCAGCATCCCGAACCGGGACAGTGGGTACGAGCAGTACTTC
cdr3_aa: CASIPNRDSGYEQYF

d_call: -
clone_size: few
j_call: TRBJ1-4
v_call: TRBV12-3/TRBV12-4
cdr3_nt: TGTGCCAGCAGTTTAAGCCTTTCGGAACTGTTTTTT
cdr3_aa: CASSLSLSELFF

d_call: -
clone_size: -
j_call: TRBJ1-4
v_call: TRBV27
cdr3_nt: TGTGCCAGCAGCTCCCTCGGGGCACCTAATGAAAAACTGTTTTTT
cdr3_aa: CASSSLGAPNEKLFF

d_call: TRBD1
clone_size: -
j_call: TRBJ1-4
v_call: TRBV6-1
cdr3_nt: TGTGCCAGCCTACAGGGGGCAAGAATGGATAGCGAAAAACTGTTTTTT
cdr3_aa: CASLQGARMDSEKLFF

d_call: -
clone_size: -
j_call: TRBJ2-5
v_call: TRBV20-1
cdr3_nt: TGCAGTGTTAGTCGGGCAGAAGAGACCCAGTACTTC
cdr3_aa: CSVSRAEETQYF

d_call: -
clone_size: -
j_call: TRBJ2-7
v_call: TRBV11-2
cdr3_nt: TGTGCCAGCAGCCCGCGGCGGAGGCCCTACGAGCAGTACTTC
cdr3_aa: CASSPRRRPYEQYF

d_call: -
clone_size: -
j_call: TRBJ2-2
v_call: TRBV29-1
cdr3_nt: -
cdr3_aa: CSVFGAGTGRAGELFF

d_call: TRBD2
clone_size: few
j_call: TRBJ2-1
v_call: TRBV20-1
cdr3_nt: TGCAGTGCGCTAACGGGACTAGGGAGTGAGCAGTTCTTC
cdr3_aa: CSALTGLGSEQFF

d_call: -
clone_size: few
j_call: TRBJ2-1
v_call: TRBV10-3
cdr3_nt: TGTGCCATCAGTGCGCGGGGGCTCCCGGGTAATGAGCAGTTCTTC
cdr3_aa: CAISARGLPGNEQFF

d_call: TRBD1
clone_size: many
j_call: TRBJ2-3
v_call: TRBV6-5
cdr3_nt: TGTGCCAGCAGTTACTCCTACAGGGGGCTGGGAGATACGCAGTATTTT
cdr3_aa: CASSYSYRGLGDTQYF

d_call: -
clone_size: many
j_call: TRBJ2-3
v_call: TRBV15
cdr3_nt: TGTGCCACCAGCAGCGTCTCGGGTGATACGCAGTATTTT
cdr3_aa: CATSSVSGDTQYF

d_call: -
clone_size: few
j_call: TRBJ1-5
v_call: TRBV9
cdr3_nt: TGTGCCAGCAGCGGGAGCCCGGATCAGCCCCAGCATTTT
cdr3_aa: CASSGSPDQPQHF

d_call: TRBD1
clone_size: -
j_call: TRBJ2-6
v_call: TRBV28
cdr3_nt: TGTGCCAGCAGTCCTGGGACAGGGACCTCTGGGGCCAACGTCCTGACTTTC
cdr3_aa: CASSPGTGTSGANVLTF

d_call: -
clone_size: few
j_call: TRBJ2-7
v_call: TRBV12-3/TRBV12-4
cdr3_nt: TGTGCCAGCACTCCCGGGTGGGGCTCCTACGAGCAGTACTTC
cdr3_aa: CASTPGWGSYEQYF

d_call: -
clone_size: many
j_call: TRBJ2-4
v_call: TRBV27
cdr3_nt: TGTGCCAGCAGTTTATATGGTGGGGTGAACGCCAAAAACATTCAGTACTTC
cdr3_aa: CASSLYGGVNAKNIQYF

d_call: -
clone_size: -
j_call: TRBJ1-5
v_call: TRBV12-3/TRBV12-4
cdr3_nt: TGTGCCAGTGGCGAGGGTGGCAATCAGCCCCAGCATTTT
cdr3_aa: CASGEGGNQPQHF

d_call: -
clone_size: -
j_call: TRBJ2-7
v_call: TRBV2
cdr3_nt: TGTGCCAGCAGAGTTTTAGGAGTTCCCGAGCAGTACTTC
cdr3_aa: CASRVLGVPEQYF

d_call: -
clone_size: -
j_call: TRBJ1-1
v_call: TRBV20-1
cdr3_nt: TGCAGTGCTAGAAAGGGTGCGAAGACTGAAGCTTTCTTT
cdr3_aa: CSARKGAKTEAFF

d_call: TRBD1
clone_size: -
j_call: TRBJ2-7
v_call: TRBV6-2/TRBV6-3
cdr3_nt: TGTGCCAGCAGTAGACGGACAGGGATTTCCAACGAGCAGTACTTC
cdr3_aa: CASSRRTGISNEQYF

d_call: -
clone_size: few
j_call: TRBJ2-4
v_call: TRBV5-1
cdr3_nt: TGCGCCAGCAGCTTGGGCAATCCCCTAGCCAAAAACATTCAGTACTTC
cdr3_aa: CASSLGNPLAKNIQYF

d_call: TRBD2
clone_size: few
j_call: TRBJ2-3
v_call: TRBV7-9
cdr3_nt: TGTGCCAGCAGCTCCCCTTCGAGCGGGAGGGCCGGGGATACGCAGTATTTT
cdr3_aa: CASSSPSSGRAGDTQYF

d_call: TRBD2
clone_size: -
j_call: TRBJ2-7
v_call: TRBV10-3
cdr3_nt: TGTGCCATCAGTGTTAAGCGGGAGGCCTACGAGCAGTACTTC
cdr3_aa: CAISVKREAYEQYF

d_call: -
clone_size: -
j_call: TRBJ2-1
v_call: TRBV11-2
cdr3_nt: TGTGCCAGCACTAGAGGCAGGGAAAACAATGAGCAGTTCTTC
cdr3_aa: CASTRGRENNEQFF

d_call: TRBD1
clone_size: -
j_call: TRBJ2-2
v_call: TRBV5-5
cdr3_nt: TGTGCCAGCAGCTTACCGGACAGGGGGGCCACCGGGGAGCTGTTTTTT
cdr3_aa: CASSLPDRGATGELFF

d_call: TRBD2
clone_size: -
j_call: TRBJ2-7
v_call: TRBV20-1
cdr3_nt: TGCAGTGCTAGTGGGACTAGCGGAACCTACGAGCAGTACTTC
cdr3_aa: CSASGTSGTYEQYF

d_call: -
clone_size: -
j_call: TRBJ2-7
v_call: TRBV5-6
cdr3_nt: TGTGCCAGCAGCTTGAGTCGGAACGAGCAGTACTTC
cdr3_aa: CASSLSRNEQYF

d_call: TRBD2
clone_size: -
j_call: TRBJ2-2
v_call: TRBV11-2
cdr3_nt: TGTGCCAGCAGCTTAAGTTTCGGGGGGACGAACACCGGGGAGCTGTTTTTT
cdr3_aa: CASSLSFGGTNTGELFF

d_call: -
clone_size: many
j_call: TRBJ2-5
v_call: TRBV5-1
cdr3_nt: TGCGCCAGCGCACTTACATACGAGACCCAGTACTTC
cdr3_aa: CASALTYETQYF